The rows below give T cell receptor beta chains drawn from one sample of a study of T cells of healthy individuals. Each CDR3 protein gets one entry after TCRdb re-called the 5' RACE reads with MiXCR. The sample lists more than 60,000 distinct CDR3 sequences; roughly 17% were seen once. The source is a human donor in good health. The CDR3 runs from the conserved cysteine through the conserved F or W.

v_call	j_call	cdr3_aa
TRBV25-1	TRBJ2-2	CASSDGWGSGELFF
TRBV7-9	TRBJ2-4	CASSLGFPGQGVTYF
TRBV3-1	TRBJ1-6	CASWGGNNSPLHF
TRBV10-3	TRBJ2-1	CAISALAGEGDEQFF
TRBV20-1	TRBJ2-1	CSAVSGEAYNEQFF
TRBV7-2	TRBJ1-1	CASSLYGTGGDEAFF
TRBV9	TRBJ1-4	CASSVGEGTNEKLFF
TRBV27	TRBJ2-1	CASSLGGSGVINEQFF
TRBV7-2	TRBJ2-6	CASSFASTGSGANVLTF
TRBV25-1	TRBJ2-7	CASSEPGSEQYF
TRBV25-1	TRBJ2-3	CASSETGQAVGTQYF
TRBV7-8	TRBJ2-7	CASSWDQRSSYEQYF
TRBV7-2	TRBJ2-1	CASSLLAGEMFF
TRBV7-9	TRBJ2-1	CASSLSGNEQFF
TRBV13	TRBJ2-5	CASSHSTGGKETQYF
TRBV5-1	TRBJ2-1	CASSLGLAGAYNEQFF
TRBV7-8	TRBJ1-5	CASTPEQGNQPQHF
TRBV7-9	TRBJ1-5	CASSLGVSQPQHF
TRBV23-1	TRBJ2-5	CACKVLPRWETQYF
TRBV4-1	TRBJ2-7	CASSGGSYEQYF
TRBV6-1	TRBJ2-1	CASSEEAGGPNEQFF
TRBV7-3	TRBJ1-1	CASSSQEGTEAFF
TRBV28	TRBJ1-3	CASSFGDRVDTIYF
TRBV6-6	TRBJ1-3	CASSPTNSGNTIYF
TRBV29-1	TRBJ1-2	CSVAPRTGVWGYTF
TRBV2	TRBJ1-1	CASSAENTEAFF
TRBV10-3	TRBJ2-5	CAILRQGANKTQYF
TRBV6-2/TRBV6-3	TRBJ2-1	CASSYGELEQFF
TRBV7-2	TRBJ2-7	CASSAPGQASYEQYF
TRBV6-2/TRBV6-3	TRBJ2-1	CASSLSGLPYNEQFF
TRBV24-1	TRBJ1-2	CATSDLGDGYTF
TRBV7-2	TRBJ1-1	CASSQQVLAFF
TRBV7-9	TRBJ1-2	CASSFGQGANYGYTF
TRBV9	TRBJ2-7	CASRPPSTWDEQYF
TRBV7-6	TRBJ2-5	CASSLEERGLFQETQYF
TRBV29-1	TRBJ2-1	CSVVGLGREARGTEQFF
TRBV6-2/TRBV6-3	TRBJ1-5	CASRTPLHQPQHF
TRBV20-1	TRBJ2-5	CSASQGETQYF
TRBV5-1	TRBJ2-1	CASSPGQGAPGLADEQFF
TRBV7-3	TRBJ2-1	CASSFYGGSDNEQFF
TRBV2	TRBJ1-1	CASRPEDTEAFF
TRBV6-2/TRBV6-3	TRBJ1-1	CASSLRFGVNTEAFF
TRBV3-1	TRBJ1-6	CASSQDWLDRGFRSLHF
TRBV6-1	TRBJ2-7	CASSVRTGNEQYF
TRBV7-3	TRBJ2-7	CASSQQAGGYEQYF
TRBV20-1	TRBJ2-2	CSAFLGGLNTGELFF
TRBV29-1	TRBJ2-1	CSTDRNSYNEQFF
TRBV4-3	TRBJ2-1	CASSPRPGGNEQFF
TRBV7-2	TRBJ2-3	CASSPVGGGTDTQYF
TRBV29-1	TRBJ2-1	CSVAPGLETRNEQFF
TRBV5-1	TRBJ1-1	CASSFPGYTEAFF
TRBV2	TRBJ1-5	CASSDRGTGNQPQHF
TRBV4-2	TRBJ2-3	CASSLLTSTDTQYF
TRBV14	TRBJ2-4	CASSLIGAKNIQYF
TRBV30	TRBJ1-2	CAWSVPPFDLRIYGYTF
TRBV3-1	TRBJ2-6	CASSQALGGAGANVLTF
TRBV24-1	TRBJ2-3	CATSEDIDTQYF
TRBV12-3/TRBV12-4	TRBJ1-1	CASSLRTAHTEAFF
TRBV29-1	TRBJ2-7	CSVEKEGSPGYEQYF
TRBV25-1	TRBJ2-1	CASSERLGTGVRDEQFF